These 19 T cell receptor beta chains were all obtained from the same sample, sequenced in a study of monozygotic twins with inflammatory bowel disease. TCRdb re-called the 5' RACE reads; every CDR3 protein appears as one record, without DNA. The listing records about 160,000 distinct CDR3 sequences. Sample: blood. The receptor set was obtained from a human donor with ulcerative colitis or Crohn's disease, or a healthy co-twin of an affected twin (not recorded which).

The rearrangement uses TRBV12-2 and TRBJ1-6. TRBV12-2 is reported as a pseudogene. The CDR3 consists of 16 residues. CDR3: CASRLPGRSSDSPLHF.

V gene TRBV7-9 combines with J gene TRBJ2-5; lacking DNA, the TRBD2 call made by TCRdb goes unchecked. Germline V gene data show CDR1 as SEHNR and CDR2 as FQNEAQ (reference sequence). This CDR3 is built from 13 residues. CDR3: CASTTGGTGTQYF.

J is TRBJ1-2 and V is TRBV7-9; TCRdb lists TRBD1, though no DNA is available to test this call. The CDR3 has 14 amino acids. CDR1 SEHNR and CDR2 FQNEAQ come from the germline V gene (reference sequence). This chain's CDR3 is CASSLGQGADGYTF. The variable domain in full, completed from reference TRBV7-9 and TRBJ1-2, reads DTGVSQNPRHKITKRGQNVTFRCDPISEHNRLYWYRQTLGQGPEFLTYFQNEAQLEKSRLLSDRFSAERPKGSFSTLEIQRTEQGDSAMYLCASSLGQGADGYTFGSGTRLTVV.

The chain employs TRBV7-9 and TRBJ2-1; TCRdb gives TRBD2 as the D gene, but with no DNA this cannot be confirmed. The CDR3 is 17 amino acids. CDR1 SEHNR and CDR2 FQNEAQ come from the germline V gene (reference sequence). CDR3 in amino acids: CASSLLGLAGESFEQFF.

The rearrangement uses TRBV5-1 and TRBJ2-3; the D call from TCRdb, TRBD2, cannot be confirmed without DNA. CDR3 size: 15 residues. Germline CDR1 SGHRS, CDR2 YFSETQ. The CDR3: CASSSGTSGRDTQYF.

This CDR3 is CASSYSGQRQNGYTF. The chain recombines TRBV6-2 or TRBV6-3 with TRBJ1-2. CDR3 length: 15 amino acids. Germline loops: CDR1 MNHEY, CDR2 SVGEGT.

The J gene is TRBJ2-7, the V gene TRBV19; TCRdb names TRBD2, which stays unverified in the absence of DNA. This CDR3 has 15 amino acids. Germline-derived CDR1 and CDR2 are LNHDA and SQIVND (reference sequence). The CDR3 loop is CASSPGLAEVYEQYF.

The chain uses TRBV5-5 and TRBJ2-2; TCRdb indicates TRBD1, and absent DNA this call remains unverified. The CDR3 consists of 15 residues. In germline, CDR1 is SGHKS, CDR2 YYEKEE (reference sequence). The CDR3 loop reads CASSPRQGGTGELFF.

This sequence joins TRBV7-9 and TRBJ2-3. This CDR3 has 16 residues. The germline gives CDR1 SEHNR, CDR2 FQNEAQ (reference sequence). CDR3 sequence: CASSSGLTSSTDTQYF.

The chain links TRBV20-1 to TRBJ2-1; there is no DNA to check the TCRdb D call of TRBD2. There are 13 residues in the CDR3. CDR1 and CDR2 (germline): DFQATT, SNEGSKA (reference sequence). CDR3 protein: CSALAGGNNEQFF.

J is TRBJ1-1 and V is TRBV5-1. The CDR3 totals 14 residues. Germline-derived CDR1 and CDR2 are SGHRS and YFSETQ. CDR3 loop: CASSLIPRNTEAFF.

The chain recombines TRBV4-2 with TRBJ2-1; there is no DNA to check the TCRdb D call of TRBD2. CDR3 length equals 15 residues. From germline, CDR1 is LGHNA and CDR2 YNFKEQ. The CDR3 is CASSQERGDYNEQFF.

The chain has TRBV20-1 and TRBJ1-2. CDR1 is DFQATT and CDR2 is SNEGSKA in the germline V gene (reference sequence). This CDR3 spans 14 amino acids. The CDR3 is CSARQSAVYYGYTF.

The V gene is TRBV3-1, the J gene TRBJ2-2; lacking DNA, the TRBD1 call made by TCRdb goes unchecked. Germline loops: CDR1 LGHDT, CDR2 YNNKEL (reference sequence). The CDR3 contains 19 residues. The CDR3 sequence: CASSQRPGGASFSTGELFF.

The chain combines TRBV5-1 with TRBJ2-1. The CDR3 totals 16 residues. Germline values: CDR1 SGHRS, CDR2 YFSETQ. The CDR3 loop is CASSLGSGGKYNEQFF.

This CDR3 is CASSTGTVSGNTIYF. V is TRBV5-1 and J is TRBJ1-3; without DNA, the TCRdb call of TRBD1 cannot be checked. This CDR3 has 15 residues. Per the germline V gene, CDR1 is SGHRS and CDR2 is YFSETQ.

The chain carries TRBV28 and TRBJ2-2; the D call from TCRdb, TRBD1, cannot be confirmed without DNA. Germline-derived CDR1 and CDR2 are MDHEN and SYDVKM. CDR3 length: 16 residues. CDR3 region: CASSSRDRGGTGELFF.

The chain couples TRBV2 to TRBJ2-5; TCRdb lists TRBD1, though no DNA is available to test this call. Germline-derived CDR1 and CDR2 are SNHLY and FYNNEI. CDR3 length equals 13 residues. The CDR3 here is CASSKQGRETQYF.

The chain has TRBV5-4 and TRBJ2-7; without DNA, the TCRdb call of TRBD1 cannot be checked. The CDR3 covers 16 residues. The germline CDR1 and CDR2 sequences are SGHNT and YYREEE (reference sequence). The CDR3 protein is CASSLKTGTHPYEQYF.